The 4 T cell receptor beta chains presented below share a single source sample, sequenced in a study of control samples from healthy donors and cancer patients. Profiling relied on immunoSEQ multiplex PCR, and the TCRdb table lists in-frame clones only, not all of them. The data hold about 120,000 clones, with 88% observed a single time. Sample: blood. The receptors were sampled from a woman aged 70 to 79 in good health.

CDR3 amino acids: CAWSLELVHNEQFF. The CDR3 coding sequence is TGTGCCTGGAGCCTGGAGCTCGTCCACAATGAGCAGTTCTTC. The chain employs TRBV30 and TRBJ2-1; D uncertain. From germline, CDR1 is GTSNPN and CDR2 SVGIG (reference sequence). CDR3 size: 14 residues. Trimming cost V 3 bases and J 5 bases, with 14 bases left between them.

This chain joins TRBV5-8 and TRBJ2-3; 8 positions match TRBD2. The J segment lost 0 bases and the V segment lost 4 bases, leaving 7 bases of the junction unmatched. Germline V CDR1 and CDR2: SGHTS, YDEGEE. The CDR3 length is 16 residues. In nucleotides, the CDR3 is TGTGCCAGCAGCCCCCGCGGGGGGCACAGCACAGATACGCAGTATTTT. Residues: CASSPRGGHSTDTQYF.

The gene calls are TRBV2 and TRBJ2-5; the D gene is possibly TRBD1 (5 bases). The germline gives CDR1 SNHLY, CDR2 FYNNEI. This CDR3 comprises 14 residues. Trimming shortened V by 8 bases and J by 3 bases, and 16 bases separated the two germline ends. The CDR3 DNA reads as TGTGCCAGCGGTACAGGTTTGATAAAAGAGACCCAGTACTTC. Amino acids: CASGTGLIKETQYF.

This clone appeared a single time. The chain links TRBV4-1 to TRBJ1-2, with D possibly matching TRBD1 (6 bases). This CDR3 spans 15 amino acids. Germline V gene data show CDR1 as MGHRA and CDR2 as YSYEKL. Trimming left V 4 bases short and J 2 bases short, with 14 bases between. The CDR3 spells CASSLDPGVNYGYTF. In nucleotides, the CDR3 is TGCGCCAGCAGCCTAGACCCAGGGGTGAACTATGGCTACACCTTC.